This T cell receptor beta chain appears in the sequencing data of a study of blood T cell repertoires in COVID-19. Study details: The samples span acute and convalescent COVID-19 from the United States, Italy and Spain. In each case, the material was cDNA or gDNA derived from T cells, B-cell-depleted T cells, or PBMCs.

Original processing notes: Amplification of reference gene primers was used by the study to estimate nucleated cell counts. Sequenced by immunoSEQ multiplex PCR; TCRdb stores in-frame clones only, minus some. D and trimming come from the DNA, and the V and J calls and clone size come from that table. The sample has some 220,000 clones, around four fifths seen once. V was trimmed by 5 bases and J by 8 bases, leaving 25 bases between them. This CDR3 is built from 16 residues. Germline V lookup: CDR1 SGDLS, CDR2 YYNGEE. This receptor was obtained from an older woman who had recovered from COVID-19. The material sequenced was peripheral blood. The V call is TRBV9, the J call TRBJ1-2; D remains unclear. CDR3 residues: CASSQSVGVPTRGYTF. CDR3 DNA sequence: TGTGCCAGCAGTCAAAGCGTCGGGGTTCCTACTCGAGGCTACACCTTC.